This T cell receptor beta chain derives from a study of shared clonotypes between healthy human individuals. Every subset's genomic DNA went evenly onto several immunoSEQ plates. The method was immunoSEQ multiplex PCR; TCRdb's version includes in-frame clones alone and lacks a portion of them. The data show over 850,000 clones, 75% to 85% seen once. General study results and limits: Large sequencing depth failed to make sorted-subset sequencing complete, rarefaction showed.

Comments on this clone: Its specificity is not known.

Sequenced input: memory CD4+ T cells from PBMCs. The subset here: CD45RA-negative fraction. The clonotype originates from a man between 18 and 29 years old in good health. Some clones in this sample may be carry-over from other donors' samples.

The CDR3 protein is CASSSGQGASGELFF. DNA of the CDR3: TGTGCCAGCAGCTCGGGACAGGGGGCATCCGGGGAGCTGTTTTTT. J is TRBJ2-2 and V is TRBV5-4; 12 bases are a match to TRBD1. The CDR3 contains 15 residues. Trimming removed 3 bases from V and 6 bases from J; junction bases left unmatched: 3. Germline V gene sequence: CDR1 SGHNT, CDR2 YYREEE (reference sequence). Full variable domain (outside the CDR3, taken from reference TRBV5-4 and TRBJ2-2): ETGVTQSPTHLIKTRGQQVTLRCSSQSGHNTVSWYQQALGQGPQFIFQYYREEENGRGNFPPRFSGLQFPNYSSELNVNALELDDSALYLCASSSGQGASGELFFGEGSRLTVL.